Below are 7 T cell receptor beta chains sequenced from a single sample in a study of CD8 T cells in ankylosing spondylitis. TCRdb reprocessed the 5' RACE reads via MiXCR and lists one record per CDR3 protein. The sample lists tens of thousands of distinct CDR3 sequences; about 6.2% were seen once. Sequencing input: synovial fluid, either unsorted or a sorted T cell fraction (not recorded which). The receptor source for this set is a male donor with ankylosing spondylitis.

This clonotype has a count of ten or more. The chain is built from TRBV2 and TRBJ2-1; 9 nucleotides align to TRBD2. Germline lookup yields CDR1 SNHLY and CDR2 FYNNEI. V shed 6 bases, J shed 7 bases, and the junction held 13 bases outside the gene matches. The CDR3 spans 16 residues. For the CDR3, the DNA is TGTGCCAGCAGCCGAGGAGGGCTAGCGGGACTAAATGAGCAGTTCTTC. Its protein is CASSRGGLAGLNEQFF.

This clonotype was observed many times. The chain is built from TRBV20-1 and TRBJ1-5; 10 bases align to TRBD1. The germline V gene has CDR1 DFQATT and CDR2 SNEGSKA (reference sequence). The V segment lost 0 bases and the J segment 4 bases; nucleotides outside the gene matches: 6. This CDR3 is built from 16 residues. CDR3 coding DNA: TGCAGTGCTAGAGATTGGAGACAGGGGGCAAATCAGCCCCAGCATTTT. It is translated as CSARDWRQGANQPQHF.

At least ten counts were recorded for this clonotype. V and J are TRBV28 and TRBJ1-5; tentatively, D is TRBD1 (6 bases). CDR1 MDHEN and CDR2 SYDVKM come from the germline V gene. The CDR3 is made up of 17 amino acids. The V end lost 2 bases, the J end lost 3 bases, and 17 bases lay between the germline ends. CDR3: CASSLTGGPLYNQPQHF. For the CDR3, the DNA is TGTGCCAGCAGTTTAACCGGGGGGCCCCTGTACAATCAGCCCCAGCATTTT.

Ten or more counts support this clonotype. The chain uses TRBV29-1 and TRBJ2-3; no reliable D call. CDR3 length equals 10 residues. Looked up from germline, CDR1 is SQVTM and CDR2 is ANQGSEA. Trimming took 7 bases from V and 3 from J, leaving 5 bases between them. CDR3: CSGRTDTQYF. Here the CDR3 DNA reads TGCAGCGGACGAACAGATACGCAGTATTTT.

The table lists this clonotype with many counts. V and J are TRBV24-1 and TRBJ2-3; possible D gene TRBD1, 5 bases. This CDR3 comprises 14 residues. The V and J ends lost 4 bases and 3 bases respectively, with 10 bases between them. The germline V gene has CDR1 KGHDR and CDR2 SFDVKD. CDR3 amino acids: CATSDPKGTDTQYF. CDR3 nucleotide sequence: TGTGCCACCAGTGACCCTAAGGGGACAGATACGCAGTATTTT.

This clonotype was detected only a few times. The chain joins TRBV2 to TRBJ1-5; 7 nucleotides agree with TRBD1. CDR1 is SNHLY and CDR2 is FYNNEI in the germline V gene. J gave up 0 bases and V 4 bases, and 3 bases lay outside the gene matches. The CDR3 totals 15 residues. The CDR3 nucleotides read TGTGCCAGCAGTGTGGGACAGAATAGCAATCAGCCCCAGCATTTT. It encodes CASSVGQNSNQPQHF.

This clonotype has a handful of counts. CDR3 amino acids: CASSPAEGGETQYF. The CDR3 bases are TGCGCCAGCAGCCCGGCTGAGGGGGGAGAGACCCAGTACTTC. V gene TRBV5-1 combines with J gene TRBJ2-5; D is tentatively TRBD1 or TRBD2 (6 bases each). V was pared by 4 bases and J by 4 bases, with 14 bases between. The germline CDR1 and CDR2 sequences are SGHRS and YFSETQ. The CDR3 extends over 14 amino acids.